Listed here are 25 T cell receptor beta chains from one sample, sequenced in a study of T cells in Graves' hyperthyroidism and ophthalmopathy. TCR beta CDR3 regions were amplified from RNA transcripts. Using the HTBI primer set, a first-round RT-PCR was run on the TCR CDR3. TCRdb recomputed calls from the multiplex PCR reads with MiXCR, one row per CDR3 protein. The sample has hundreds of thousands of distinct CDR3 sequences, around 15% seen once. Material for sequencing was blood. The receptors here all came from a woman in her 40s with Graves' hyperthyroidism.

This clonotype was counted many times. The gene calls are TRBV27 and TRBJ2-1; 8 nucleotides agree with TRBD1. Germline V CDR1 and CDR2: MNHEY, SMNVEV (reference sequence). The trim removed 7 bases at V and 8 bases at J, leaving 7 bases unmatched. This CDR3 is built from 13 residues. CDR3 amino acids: CASTPRQGYEQFF. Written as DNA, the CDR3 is TGTGCCAGCACCCCGCGACAGGGGTATGAGCAGTTCTTC.

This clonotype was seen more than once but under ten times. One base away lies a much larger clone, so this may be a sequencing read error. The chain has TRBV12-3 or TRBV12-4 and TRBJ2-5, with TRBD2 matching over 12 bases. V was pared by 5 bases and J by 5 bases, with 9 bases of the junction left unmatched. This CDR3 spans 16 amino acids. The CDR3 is CASSMTSGGFRETQYF. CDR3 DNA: TGTGCCAGCAGTATGACTAGCGGGGGCTTTCGGGAGACCCAGTACTTC.

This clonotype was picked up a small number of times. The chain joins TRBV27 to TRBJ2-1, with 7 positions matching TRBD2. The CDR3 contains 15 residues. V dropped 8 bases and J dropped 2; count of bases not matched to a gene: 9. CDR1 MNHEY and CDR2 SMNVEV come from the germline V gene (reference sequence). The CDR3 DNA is TGTGCCAGCTGCATAGCGGGTCCACCCTACAATGAGCAGTTCTTC. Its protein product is CASCIAGPPYNEQFF.

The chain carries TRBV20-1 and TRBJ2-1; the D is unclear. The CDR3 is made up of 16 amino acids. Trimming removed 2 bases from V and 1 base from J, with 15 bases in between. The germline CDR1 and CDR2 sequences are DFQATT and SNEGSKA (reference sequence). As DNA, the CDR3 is TGCAGTGCTAGATCTCCCCAGGCTGATTCCTACAATGAGCAGTTCTTC. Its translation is CSARSPQADSYNEQFF.

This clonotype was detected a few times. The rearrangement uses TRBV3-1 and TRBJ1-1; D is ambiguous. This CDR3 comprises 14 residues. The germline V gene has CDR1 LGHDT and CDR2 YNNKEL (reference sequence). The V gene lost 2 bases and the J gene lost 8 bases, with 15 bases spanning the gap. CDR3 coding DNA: TGTGCCAGCAGCCAACTGCCGGGAGGTAAGGAAGCTTTCTTT. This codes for CASSQLPGGKEAFF. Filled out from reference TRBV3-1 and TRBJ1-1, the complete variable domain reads DTAVSQTPKYLVTQMGNDKSIKCEQNLGHDTMYWYKQDSKKFLKIMFSYNNKELIINETVPNRFSPKSPDKAHLNLHINSLELGDSAVYFCASSQLPGGKEAFFGQGTRLTVV.

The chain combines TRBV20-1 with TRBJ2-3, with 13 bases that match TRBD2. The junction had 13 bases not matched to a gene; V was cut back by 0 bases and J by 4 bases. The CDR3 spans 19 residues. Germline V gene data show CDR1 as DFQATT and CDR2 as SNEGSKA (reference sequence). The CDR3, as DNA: TGCAGTGCTAGAGAGGAGGGGACTAGCGGGATAGGTTTATCAGATACGCAGTATTTT. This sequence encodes CSAREEGTSGIGLSDTQYF.

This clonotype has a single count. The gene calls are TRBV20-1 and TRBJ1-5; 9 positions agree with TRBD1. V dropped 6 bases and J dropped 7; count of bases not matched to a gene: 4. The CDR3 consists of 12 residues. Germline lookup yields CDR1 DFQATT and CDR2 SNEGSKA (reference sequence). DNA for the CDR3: TGCAGTGCCAGGGACAGGGTACAGCCCCAGCATTTT. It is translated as CSARDRVQPQHF.

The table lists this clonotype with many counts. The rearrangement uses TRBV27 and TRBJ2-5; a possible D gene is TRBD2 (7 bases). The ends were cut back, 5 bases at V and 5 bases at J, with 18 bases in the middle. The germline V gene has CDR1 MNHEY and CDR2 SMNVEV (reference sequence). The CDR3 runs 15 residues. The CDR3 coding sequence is TGTGCCAGCAGTCCAGTCCGGGGGGCGCGGGAGACCCAGTACTTC. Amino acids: CASSPVRGARETQYF.

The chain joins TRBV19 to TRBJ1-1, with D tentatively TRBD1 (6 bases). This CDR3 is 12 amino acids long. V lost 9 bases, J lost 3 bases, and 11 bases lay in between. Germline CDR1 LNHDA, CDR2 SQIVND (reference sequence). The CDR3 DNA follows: TGTGCCAGCACGGGACACCACACTGAAGCTTTCTTT. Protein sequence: CASTGHHTEAFF.

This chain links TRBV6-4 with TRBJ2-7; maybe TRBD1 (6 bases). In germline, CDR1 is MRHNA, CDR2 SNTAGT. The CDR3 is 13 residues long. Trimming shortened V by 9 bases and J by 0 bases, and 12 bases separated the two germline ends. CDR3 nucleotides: TGTGCCAGAACGACAGGATACTCCTACGAGCAGTACTTC. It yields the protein CARTTGYSYEQYF.

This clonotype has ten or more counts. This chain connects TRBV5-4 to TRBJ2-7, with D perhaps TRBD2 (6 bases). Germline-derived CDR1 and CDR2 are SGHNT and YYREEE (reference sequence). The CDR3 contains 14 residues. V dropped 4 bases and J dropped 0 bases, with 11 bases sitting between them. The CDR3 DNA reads TGTGCCAGCAGCCTATTCGGGAGCTCCTACGAGCAGTACTTC. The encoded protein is CASSLFGSSYEQYF.

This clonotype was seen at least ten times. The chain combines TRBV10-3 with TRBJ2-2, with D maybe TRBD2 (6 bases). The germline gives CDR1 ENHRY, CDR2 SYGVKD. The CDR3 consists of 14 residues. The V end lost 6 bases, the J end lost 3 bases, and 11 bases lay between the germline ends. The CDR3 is CAISLGGYTGELFF. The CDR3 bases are TGTGCCATCAGCCTGGGGGGTTACACCGGGGAGCTGTTTTTT.

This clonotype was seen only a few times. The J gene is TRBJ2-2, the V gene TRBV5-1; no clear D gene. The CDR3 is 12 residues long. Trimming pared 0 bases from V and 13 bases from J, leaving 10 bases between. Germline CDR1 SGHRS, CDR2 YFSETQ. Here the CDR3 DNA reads TGCGCCAGCAGCTTGGATTCAGAGATGCTGTTTTTT. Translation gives CASSLDSEMLFF.

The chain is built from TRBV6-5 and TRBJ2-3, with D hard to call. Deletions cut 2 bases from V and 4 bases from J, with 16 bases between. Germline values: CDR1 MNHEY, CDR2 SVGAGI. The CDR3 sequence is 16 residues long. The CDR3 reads CASSYNTLDQSDTQYF. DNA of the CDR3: TGTGCCAGCAGTTACAACACCCTCGATCAGTCAGATACGCAGTATTTT.

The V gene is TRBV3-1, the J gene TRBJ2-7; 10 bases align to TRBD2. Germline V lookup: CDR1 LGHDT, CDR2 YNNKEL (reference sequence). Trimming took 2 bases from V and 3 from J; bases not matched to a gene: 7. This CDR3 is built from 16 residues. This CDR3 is CASSQRVAGGGYEQYF. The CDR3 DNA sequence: TGTGCCAGCAGCCAACGAGTAGCGGGAGGAGGCTACGAGCAGTACTTC.

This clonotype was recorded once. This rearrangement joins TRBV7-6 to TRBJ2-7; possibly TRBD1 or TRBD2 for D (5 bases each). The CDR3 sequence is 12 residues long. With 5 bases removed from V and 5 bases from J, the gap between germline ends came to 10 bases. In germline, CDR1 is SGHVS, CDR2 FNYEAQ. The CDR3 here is CASSRDLHEQYF. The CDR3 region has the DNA TGTGCCAGCAGCCGGGACCTCCACGAGCAGTACTTC. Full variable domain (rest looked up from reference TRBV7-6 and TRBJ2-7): GAGVSQSPRYKVTKRGQDVALRCDPISGHVSLYWYRQALGQGPEFLTYFNYEAQQDKSGLPNDRFSAERPEGSISTLTIQRTEQRDSAMYRCASSRDLHEQYFGPGTRLTVT.

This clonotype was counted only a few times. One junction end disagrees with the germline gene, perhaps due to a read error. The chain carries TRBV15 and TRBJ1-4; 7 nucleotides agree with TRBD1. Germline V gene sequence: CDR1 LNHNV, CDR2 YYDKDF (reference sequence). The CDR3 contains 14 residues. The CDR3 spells CTTSGDSLNEKLFF. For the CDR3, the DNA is TGTACCACCAGCGGGGACAGTTTAAATGAAAAACTGTTTTTT.

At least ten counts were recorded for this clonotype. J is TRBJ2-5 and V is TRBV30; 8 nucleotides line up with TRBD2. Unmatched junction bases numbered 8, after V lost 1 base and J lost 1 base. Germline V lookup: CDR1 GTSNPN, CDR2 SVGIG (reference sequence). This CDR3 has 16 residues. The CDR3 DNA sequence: TGTGCCTGGAGTGAGGGGACTAGACAGTTCCAAGAGACCCAGTACTTC. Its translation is CAWSEGTRQFQETQYF.

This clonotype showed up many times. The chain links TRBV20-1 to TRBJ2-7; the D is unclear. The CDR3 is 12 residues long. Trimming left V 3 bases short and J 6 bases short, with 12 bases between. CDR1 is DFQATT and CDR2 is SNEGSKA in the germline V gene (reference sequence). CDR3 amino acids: CSASRLGGEQYF. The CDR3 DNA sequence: TGCAGTGCTAGTCGCCTAGGTGGCGAGCAGTACTTC.

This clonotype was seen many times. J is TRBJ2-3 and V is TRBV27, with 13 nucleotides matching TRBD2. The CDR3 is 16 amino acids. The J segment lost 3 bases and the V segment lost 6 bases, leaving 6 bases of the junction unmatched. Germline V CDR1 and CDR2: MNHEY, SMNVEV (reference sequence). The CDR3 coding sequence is TGTGCCAGCAGCAAACTAGCGGGAGGGCCAACAGATACGCAGTATTTT. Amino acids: CASSKLAGGPTDTQYF.

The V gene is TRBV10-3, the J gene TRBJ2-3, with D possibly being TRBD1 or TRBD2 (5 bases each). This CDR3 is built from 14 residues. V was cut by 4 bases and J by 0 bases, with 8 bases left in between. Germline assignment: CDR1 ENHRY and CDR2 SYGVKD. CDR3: CAISAGPSTDTQYF. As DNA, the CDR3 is TGTGCCATCAGTGCGGGACCTAGCACAGATACGCAGTATTTT.

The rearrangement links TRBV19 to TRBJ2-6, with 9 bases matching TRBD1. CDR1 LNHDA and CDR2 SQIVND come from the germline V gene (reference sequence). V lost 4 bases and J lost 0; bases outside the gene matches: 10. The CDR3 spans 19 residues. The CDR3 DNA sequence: TGTGCCAGTAGTAACCTACAGGGGGCCGTACTCTCTGGGGCCAACGTCCTGACTTTC. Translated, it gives CASSNLQGAVLSGANVLTF.

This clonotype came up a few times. The CDR3 DNA reads TGTGCCAGCAGCCAAGGGCGGACAGGGCTCTCCGCACCCCTCCACTTT. This gives the protein CASSQGRTGLSAPLHF. V is TRBV3-1 and J is TRBJ1-6; TRBD1 agrees at 8 bases. With V trimmed by 1 base and J by 11 bases, 10 bases remained unmatched. CDR3 length: 16 residues. CDR1 is LGHDT and CDR2 is YNNKEL in the germline V gene (reference sequence).

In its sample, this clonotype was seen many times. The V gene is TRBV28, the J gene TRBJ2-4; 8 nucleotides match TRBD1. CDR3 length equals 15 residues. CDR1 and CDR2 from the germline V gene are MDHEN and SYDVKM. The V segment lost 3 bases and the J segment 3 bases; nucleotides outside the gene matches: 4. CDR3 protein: CASSFPGGDKNIQYF. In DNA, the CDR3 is TGTGCCAGCAGTTTCCCAGGGGGCGACAAAAACATTCAGTACTTC.

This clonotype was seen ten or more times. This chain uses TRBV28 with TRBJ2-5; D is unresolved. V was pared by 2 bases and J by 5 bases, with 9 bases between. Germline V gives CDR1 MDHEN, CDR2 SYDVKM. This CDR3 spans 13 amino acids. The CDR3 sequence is CASSLVGSETQYF. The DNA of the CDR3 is TGTGCCAGCAGTTTAGTGGGCAGCGAGACCCAGTACTTC.